These 19 T cell receptor beta chains were all obtained from the same sample, sequenced in a study of CD8 T cells in Susac syndrome. Reverse transcription of roughly 0.45 to 1 ug RNA was performed with random hexamers. TCRdb redid the calling of the immunoSEQ multiplex PCR reads with MiXCR, one entry per CDR3 protein. The data contain about 250,000 distinct CDR3 sequences, roughly 93% of them singletons. Sequencing was performed on CD4+ T cells from PBMCs. The receptors derive from a human donor with multiple sclerosis.

The V call is TRBV11-3, the J call TRBJ2-3; D gene unclear. This CDR3 contains 13 residues. The V and J ends lost 7 bases and 2 bases respectively, with 10 bases between them. Germline V lookup: CDR1 SGHNT, CDR2 YENEEA. In nucleotides, the CDR3 is TGTGCCAGCAAGGCCGCCTCCACAGATACGCAGTATTTT. Translated: CASKAASTDTQYF.

This chain uses TRBV5-4 with TRBJ2-2, with 12 bases aligning to TRBD1. Germline loops: CDR1 SGHNT, CDR2 YYREEE (reference sequence). Germline trimming cut 4 bases from V and 6 bases from J; bases unmatched to any gene: 7. This CDR3 is built from 16 residues. The CDR3 loop reads CASSAGTGGRAGELFF. CDR3 nucleotide sequence: TGTGCCAGCAGCGCGGGGACAGGGGGCAGGGCCGGGGAGCTGTTTTTT.

The rearrangement joins TRBV3-1 to TRBJ1-2; D uncertain. This CDR3 contains 14 residues. The V gene lost 0 bases and the J gene lost 7 bases, with 12 bases spanning the gap. Germline lookup yields CDR1 LGHDT and CDR2 YNNKEL (reference sequence). Written as DNA, the CDR3 is TGTGCCAGCAGCCAAGATCGCGGGGATCGTGGCTACACCTTC. Residues: CASSQDRGDRGYTF.

V usage is TRBV29-1 and J usage is TRBJ1-2; the D is unclear. Per the germline V gene, CDR1 is SQVTM and CDR2 is ANQGSEA. Trimming took off 6 bases at V and 4 bases at J, with 15 bases between the two ends. This CDR3 region has 13 residues. The CDR3 region is CSVLREAVYGYTF. The CDR3 DNA is TGCAGCGTCCTGAGGGAGGCGGTCTATGGCTACACCTTC.

This rearrangement joins TRBV20-1 to TRBJ1-2, with 7 bases that match TRBD1. V shed 2 bases, J shed 8 bases, and the junction held 14 bases outside the gene matches. Germline lookup yields CDR1 DFQATT and CDR2 SNEGSKA (reference sequence). This CDR3 spans 15 amino acids. For the CDR3, the DNA is TGCAGTGCTAGACTCGACAGGGCGATAGTGAGAGGCTACACCTTC. Its protein product is CSARLDRAIVRGYTF.

This sequence joins TRBV5-4 and TRBJ2-5; D may match TRBD1 or TRBD2 (5 bases each). Germline CDR1 and CDR2: SGHNT and YYREEE (reference sequence). The CDR3 is 17 residues long. Trimming left V 4 bases short and J 1 base short, with 20 bases between. CDR3 loop: CASSLGRQGPVQETQYF. CDR3 sequence (DNA): TGTGCCAGCAGCCTTGGGCGGCAGGGACCAGTCCAAGAGACCCAGTACTTC.

The V gene is TRBV20-1, the J gene TRBJ2-5; weak D call: TRBD1 (7 bases). Germline CDR1 and CDR2: DFQATT and SNEGSKA (reference sequence). V was pared by 5 bases and J by 3 bases, with 16 bases between. The CDR3 totals 14 residues. The CDR3 region has the DNA TGCAGTGCTGTAAGGAGGGGACAGAAAGAGACCCAGTACTTC. Its protein is CSAVRRGQKETQYF.

In this sample, this clonotype turned up once. The CDR3 DNA is TGTGCCAGCAGCAGATTGACCGGGACTAGCGGGCCCCAAGAGACCCAGTACTTC. It specifies CASSRLTGTSGPQETQYF. The rearrangement joins TRBV3-1 to TRBJ2-5; 12 nucleotides agree with TRBD2. The CDR3 is 18 residues long. With V trimmed by 5 bases and J by 1 base, 11 bases remained unmatched. Germline loops: CDR1 LGHDT, CDR2 YNNKEL (reference sequence).

The chain is built from TRBV7-9 and TRBJ1-1; 7 nucleotides line up with TRBD1. CDR1 and CDR2 (germline): SEHNR, FQNEAQ (reference sequence). This CDR3 has 13 amino acids. The trim removed 8 bases at V and 3 bases at J, leaving 6 bases unmatched. The CDR3 DNA follows: TGTGCCAGCGGCGTTGACAGGGACACTGAAGCTTTCTTT. Encoded protein: CASGVDRDTEAFF. Together with reference TRBV7-9 and TRBJ1-1, the CDR3 gives the full variable domain: DTGVSQNPRHKITKRGQNVTFRCDPISEHNRLYWYRQTLGQGPEFLTYFQNEAQLEKSRLLSDRFSAERPKGSFSTLEIQRTEQGDSAMYLCASGVDRDTEAFFGQGTRLTVV.

V is TRBV13 and J is TRBJ2-7, with D unresolved. The V end lost 3 bases, the J end lost 5 bases, and 14 bases lay between the germline ends. Germline CDR1 and CDR2: PRHDT and FYEKMQ (reference sequence). The length of the CDR3 is 14 residues. The CDR3 sequence: CASSFAVGMDEQYF. As DNA, the CDR3 is TGTGCCAGCAGCTTCGCGGTTGGTATGGACGAGCAGTACTTC.

The rearrangement joins TRBV29-1 to TRBJ1-1, with 7 bases matching TRBD1. The length of the CDR3 is 13 residues. Germline V gene data show CDR1 as SQVTM and CDR2 as ANQGSEA. The V and J ends lost 3 bases and 5 bases, in that order; junction bases with no gene match: 6. This chain's CDR3 is CSVEQGGRTEAFF. CDR3 in DNA: TGCAGCGTTGAGCAGGGGGGCCGGACTGAAGCTTTCTTT.

The chain employs TRBV5-6 and TRBJ2-5; 7 bases line up with TRBD1. Germline CDR1 reads SGHDT; CDR2 reads YYEEEE. The V and J ends lost 0 bases and 2 bases, in that order; junction bases with no gene match: 4. The CDR3 extends over 15 amino acids. The CDR3 bases are TGTGCCAGCAGCTTGGGTGGCAGGGGGCAAGAGACCCAGTACTTC. Protein: CASSLGGRGQETQYF.

For this clonotype: A read error may produce the germline difference seen at one junction end. This sequence joins TRBV20-1 and TRBJ2-4; possible D gene TRBD1, 5 bases. The CDR3 consists of 17 residues. The germline V gene has CDR1 DFQATT and CDR2 SNEGSKA (reference sequence). The CDR3 nucleotides read TGCAGTGCTAGAGATCATAAAATATACGGACACTCCAACATTCATTACTTC. It yields the protein CSARDHKIYGHSNIHYF.

This rearrangement joins TRBV5-1 to TRBJ2-7, with D possibly TRBD2 on 5 matching bases. V was pared by 0 bases and J by 3 bases, with 13 bases between. The germline CDR1 and CDR2 sequences are SGHRS and YFSETQ. This CDR3 has 15 residues. The CDR3 DNA reads TGCGCCAGCAGCTTGGGGCAGGTAGGGAGCTACGAGCAGTACGTC. Protein: CASSLGQVGSYEQYV.

The V and J genes are TRBV6-5 and TRBJ1-1, with 10 bases fitting TRBD1. Germline CDR1 MNHEY, CDR2 SVGAGI. This CDR3 comprises 18 residues. J was trimmed by 1 base and V by 2 bases; bases with no gene match: 10. The chain's CDR3 is CASSYRDRGLVGNTEAFF. The DNA of the CDR3 is TGTGCCAGCAGTTACCGCGACAGGGGGCTGGTAGGGAACACTGAAGCTTTCTTT.

The chain has TRBV4-1 and TRBJ2-4, with no clear D. Germline CDR1 and CDR2: MGHRA and YSYEKL. CDR3 size: 18 residues. V was cut by 1 base and J by 0 bases, with 16 bases left in between. CDR3 in amino acids: CASSQGRQRGLAKNIQYF. As DNA, the CDR3 is TGCGCCAGCAGCCAAGGCAGGCAGCGCGGCTTAGCCAAAAACATTCAGTACTTC.

This chain joins TRBV4-1 and TRBJ2-5; perhaps TRBD2 as D (6 bases). The V end lost 4 bases, the J end lost 1 base, and 16 bases lay between the germline ends. The CDR3 contains 16 residues. CDR1 MGHRA and CDR2 YSYEKL come from the germline V gene. CDR3 in amino acids: CASSPPGGGLQETQYF. The CDR3 nucleotides read TGCGCCAGCAGCCCCCCCGGCGGAGGGCTCCAAGAGACCCAGTACTTC.

V is TRBV3-1 and J is TRBJ2-2; 10 bases line up with TRBD1. Germline trimming cut 4 bases from V and 6 bases from J; bases unmatched to any gene: 8. Germline CDR1 is LGHDT and CDR2 is YNNKEL (reference sequence). The CDR3 spans 16 residues. CDR3 bases: TGTGCCAGCAGCCCCTGGACAGGGGGGGACCCCGGGGAGCTGTTTTTT. As protein: CASSPWTGGDPGELFF.

The CDR3 spells CAIKWDRVAEAFF. CDR3 sequence (DNA): TGTGCCATCAAGTGGGACAGGGTCGCTGAAGCTTTCTTT. The V call is TRBV10-3, the J call TRBJ1-1, with 9 positions matching TRBD1. Per the germline V gene, CDR1 is ENHRY and CDR2 is SYGVKD. V lost 7 bases and J lost 6; bases outside the gene matches: 6. This CDR3 region has 13 residues.